One sample yielded the 30 T cell receptor beta chains listed below, sequenced in a study of blood T cell repertoires in COVID-19. Using immunoSEQ multiplex PCR, the repertoire was profiled, and TCRdb retains in-frame clones only, with some absent. In the table there are 55,000 to 75,000 clones, roughly 80% of which are singletons. Specimen: peripheral blood. The receptors come from a man older than 75 with active COVID-19.

The gene calls are TRBV6-1 and TRBJ2-2; 8 positions match TRBD2. The germline CDR1 and CDR2 sequences are MNHNS and SASEGT. The CDR3 has 18 residues. With 3 bases clipped from V and 1 base from J, the junction kept 10 bases outside the gene matches. The CDR3 DNA reads as TGTGCCAGCAGTGACGCGGAACTAGCGGTCCTGAACACCGGGGAGCTGTTTTTT. It yields the protein CASSDAELAVLNTGELFF.

This clone was observed a single time. The chain carries TRBV6-2 or TRBV6-3 and TRBJ1-1; D perhaps matches TRBD1 (5 bases). This CDR3 contains 13 residues. Trimming removed 6 bases from V and 8 bases from J, with 16 bases in between. CDR1 is MNHEY, CDR2 SVGEGT, per germline. Here the CDR3 reads CASSWGGRPEAFF. The CDR3 region has the DNA TGTGCCAGCAGCTGGGGCGGGAGACCCGAAGCTTTCTTT.

The chain carries TRBV19 and TRBJ1-3; D remains unclear. Trimming took off 5 bases at V and 1 base at J, with 15 bases between the two ends. This CDR3 spans 16 amino acids. Germline CDR1 and CDR2: LNHDA and SQIVND (reference sequence). CDR3 amino acids: CASSALDGLSGNTIYF. In DNA, the CDR3 is TGTGCCAGTAGTGCCCTGGACGGACTTTCTGGAAACACCATATATTTT.

CDR3 region: CASSQGIGRGTYEQYF. The CDR3 region has the DNA TGCGCCAGCAGCCAAGGGATAGGACGGGGGACCTACGAGCAGTACTTC. V is TRBV4-3 and J is TRBJ2-7; D is possibly TRBD2 (6 bases). CDR1 and CDR2 from the germline V gene are LGHNA and YSLEER. This CDR3 is 16 amino acids long. Trimming left V 1 base short and J 2 bases short, with 15 bases between.

The chain joins TRBV6-2 or TRBV6-3 to TRBJ2-5, with 8 bases matching TRBD2. Germline-derived CDR1 and CDR2 are MNHEY and SVGEGT. This CDR3 region has 16 residues. V lost 2 bases and J lost 0; bases outside the gene matches: 5. Here the CDR3 reads CASSYTPGGYQETQYF. The DNA for the CDR3 is TGTGCCAGCAGTTACACCCCGGGGGGGTACCAAGAGACCCAGTACTTC.

CDR3 nucleotide sequence: TGTGCCAGCACCCGGGAGGAGACCCAGTACTTC. Amino acid sequence: CASTREETQYF. The chain uses TRBV6-5 and TRBJ2-5; possibly TRBD2 for D (6 bases). In germline, CDR1 is MNHEY, CDR2 SVGAGI. V dropped 7 bases and J dropped 5 bases, with 8 bases sitting between them. The CDR3 contains 11 residues.

The J gene is TRBJ2-4, the V gene TRBV3-1 (or the pseudogene TRBV3-2); D gene ambiguous. CDR3 size: 17 residues. V lost 0 bases, J lost 0 bases, and 12 bases lay in between. Germline lookup yields CDR1 LGHDT and CDR2 YNNKEL (reference sequence). The CDR3 DNA reads as TGTGCCAGCAGCCAAGATTCGACTGCTCTAGCCAAAAACATTCAGTACTTC. It yields the protein CASSQDSTALAKNIQYF.

The chain is built from TRBV4-2 and TRBJ2-1; 7 bases map to TRBD1. The V gene end was trimmed by 4 bases and the J gene end by 4 bases; junction bases not matched to a gene: 7. CDR3 length equals 15 residues. The V gene's germline CDR1 is LGHNA and CDR2 YNFKEQ. The chain's CDR3 is CASSRSGTAYNEQFF. CDR3 nucleotide sequence: TGTGCCAGCAGCCGGTCCGGGACAGCATACAATGAGCAGTTCTTC.

The chain couples TRBV28 to TRBJ1-1, with D possibly matching TRBD1 (5 bases). The V end lost 5 bases, the J end lost 3 bases, and 16 bases lay between the germline ends. The CDR3 loop spans 15 amino acids. Per the germline V gene, CDR1 is MDHEN and CDR2 is SYDVKM. This CDR3 is CASSPSSGDHTEAFF. The DNA of the CDR3 is TGTGCCAGCAGTCCCTCATCGGGGGACCACACTGAAGCTTTCTTT.

This chain joins TRBV27 and TRBJ2-4, with a tentative D call TRBD1 (5 bases). Germline V lookup: CDR1 MNHEY, CDR2 SMNVEV (reference sequence). The length of the CDR3 is 17 residues. V gave up 2 bases and J gave up 0 bases, with 14 bases separating them. The DNA for the CDR3 is TGTGCCAGCAGTTTAGGGGCAGAACACCTAGCCAAAAACATTCAGTACTTC. Its protein product is CASSLGAEHLAKNIQYF.

V usage is TRBV7-3 and J usage is TRBJ2-5; 10 bases align to TRBD2. V shed 5 bases and J 5 bases; nucleotides not matched to a gene: 11. Germline CDR1 is SGHTA and CDR2 is FQGTGA. This CDR3 spans 16 amino acids. The CDR3 reads CASSLNPSGSVETQYF. The CDR3 region has the DNA TGTGCCAGCAGCCTAAACCCTAGCGGGAGCGTGGAGACCCAGTACTTC.

The genes are TRBV5-1 and TRBJ1-1; 12 bases line up with TRBD1. The length of the CDR3 is 15 residues. The V segment lost 4 bases and the J segment 10 bases; nucleotides outside the gene matches: 11. Germline CDR1 SGHRS, CDR2 YFSETQ. CDR3 residues: CASSTGQGALGVAFF. CDR3 DNA: TGCGCCAGCAGCACGGGACAGGGGGCTTTGGGCGTAGCTTTCTTT.

The CDR3 here is CASSPAAVVHEQFF. Written as DNA, the CDR3 is TGTGCCAGCAGCCCCGCGGCCGTTGTCCATGAGCAGTTCTTC. The rearrangement links TRBV7-2 to TRBJ2-1; the D is unclear. Germline lookup yields CDR1 SGHTA and CDR2 FQGNSA. The CDR3 consists of 14 residues. Trimming took 5 bases from V and 8 from J, leaving 16 bases between them.

This chain uses TRBV12-2 with TRBJ1-2; TRBD1 is the table's D call and was not checked against the DNA. TRBV12-2 has pseudogene status. The CDR3 sequence is 16 residues long. In nucleotides, the CDR3 is TGTGCAAGTCGCCCACAGGGGCCACAAATCCGGGGAGGCTACACCTTC. It specifies CASRPQGPQIRGGYTF.

The rearrangement uses TRBV19 and TRBJ2-5; D is unclear. CDR1 is LNHDA and CDR2 is SQIVND in the germline V gene (reference sequence). The CDR3 is 15 amino acids. V dropped 3 bases and J dropped 1 base, with 12 bases sitting between them. The chain's CDR3 is CASSMYVGSQETQYF. The CDR3 coding sequence is TGTGCCAGTAGTATGTATGTGGGCAGCCAAGAGACCCAGTACTTC.

The chain links TRBV2 to TRBJ2-1; TRBD1 matches at 9 bases. There are 15 residues in the CDR3. Germline lookup yields CDR1 SNHLY and CDR2 FYNNEI. V gave up 6 bases and J gave up 4 bases; unmatched junction bases: 7. CDR3 protein: CASRKGQGTYNEQFF. Written as DNA, the CDR3 is TGTGCCAGCAGAAAGGGACAGGGCACTTACAATGAGCAGTTCTTC. The full variable domain, rest sourced from reference TRBV2 and TRBJ2-1, is EPEVTQTPSHQVTQMGQEVILRCVPISNHLYFYWYRQILGQKVEFLVSFYNNEISEKSEIFDDQFSVERPDGSNFTLKIRSTKLEDSAMYFCASRKGQGTYNEQFFGPGTRLTVL.

This clone was counted only a few times. This sequence joins TRBV5-1 and TRBJ1-5; D is uncertain. The CDR3 runs to 13 residues. Trimming shortened V by 4 bases and J by 1 base, and 6 bases separated the two germline ends. CDR1 is SGHRS and CDR2 is YFSETQ in the germline V gene. For the CDR3, the DNA is TGCGCCAGCAGCCCCGGGAGCAATCAGCCCCAGCATTTT. Translated: CASSPGSNQPQHF.

The CDR3 loop is CASSLVGDRHDYGYTF. The DNA for the CDR3 is TGTGCCAGCAGCTTAGTAGGGGACAGGCACGACTATGGCTACACCTTC. The rearrangement joins TRBV7-2 to TRBJ1-2; 8 bases agree with TRBD1. The junction had 7 bases not matched to a gene; V was cut back by 1 base and J by 3 bases. This CDR3 is 16 amino acids long. Germline loops: CDR1 SGHTA, CDR2 FQGNSA.

The chain joins TRBV5-4 to TRBJ2-7; possible D gene TRBD1, 6 bases. Germline CDR1 and CDR2: SGHNT and YYREEE (reference sequence). The CDR3 is 14 amino acids. The ends were cut back, 4 bases at V and 7 bases at J, with 18 bases in the middle. The CDR3 here is CASSRTTGPIEQYF. The CDR3 DNA is TGTGCCAGCAGCCGAACGACAGGCCCTATAGAGCAGTACTTC.

The chain uses TRBV6-2 or TRBV6-3 and TRBJ2-2; 10 bases align to TRBD1. The J segment lost 7 bases and the V segment lost 2 bases, leaving 4 bases of the junction unmatched. The CDR3 sequence is 15 residues long. Germline values: CDR1 MNHEY, CDR2 SVGEGT. CDR3 in DNA: TGTGCCAGCAGTTACCGGACAGGGGGTTTCGGGGAGCTGTTTTTT. Translation gives CASSYRTGGFGELFF.

The chain has TRBV19 and TRBJ2-1; TRBD2 agrees at 8 bases. This CDR3 spans 15 amino acids. V was clipped by 9 bases and J by 12 bases; unmatched bases: 19. Germline CDR1 LNHDA, CDR2 SQIVND (reference sequence). The CDR3 sequence: CASQLEAGGARRQFF. The CDR3 coding sequence is TGTGCCAGCCAACTAGAGGCCGGGGGGGCGCGGCGGCAGTTCTTC. Based on the CDR3 plus reference TRBV19 and TRBJ2-1, the full variable domain is DGGITQSPKYLFRKEGQNVTLSCEQNLNHDAMYWYRQDPGQGLRLIYYSQIVNDFQKGDIAEGYSVSREKKESFPLTVTSAQKNPTAFYLCASQLEAGGARRQFFGPGTRLTVL.

The chain links TRBV12-3 or TRBV12-4 to TRBJ1-1; D ambiguous. V was shortened by 3 bases and J by 6 bases, with 11 bases between the two germline ends. There are 13 residues in the CDR3. The CDR3 spells CASSFGHRSEAFF. The CDR3, as DNA: TGTGCCAGCAGTTTTGGGCACCGGTCTGAAGCTTTCTTT.

The genes are TRBV5-6 and TRBJ2-2; tentative D call: TRBD2 (6 bases). The V end lost 4 bases, the J end lost 0 bases, and 13 bases lay between the germline ends. This CDR3 contains 16 residues. Per germline, CDR1 SGHDT and CDR2 YYEEEE. The CDR3 coding sequence is TGTGCCAGCAGCGCCGGAGGGCTATCGAACACCGGGGAGCTGTTTTTT. Amino acid sequence: CASSAGGLSNTGELFF.

This clone has a single count. J is TRBJ2-3 and V is TRBV6-1, with TRBD2 identical over 13 bases. The CDR3 is 16 amino acids. Germline V gives CDR1 MNHNS, CDR2 SASEGT. Trimming at V came to 1 base and at J to 9 bases, leaving 7 bases not matched to a gene. CDR3 region: CASSEGTSGGAGTQYF. CDR3 DNA sequence: TGTGCCAGCAGTGAAGGCACTAGCGGGGGGGCGGGAACGCAGTATTTT.

This clone was recorded only once. The V call is TRBV18, the J call TRBJ2-2; D may be TRBD1 (6 bases). The CDR3 loop spans 15 amino acids. The germline V gene has CDR1 KGHSH and CDR2 LQKENI. The V and J ends lost 8 bases and 3 bases respectively, with 16 bases between them. The CDR3, as DNA: TGTGCCAGCCGCACCGGGACAACAGACACCGGGGAGCTGTTTTTT. Encoded protein: CASRTGTTDTGELFF.

This clone occurred once. The chain joins TRBV2 to TRBJ2-1, with 8 positions matching TRBD1. The germline gives CDR1 SNHLY, CDR2 FYNNEI. The CDR3 totals 15 residues. The junction had 4 bases not matched to a gene; V was cut back by 6 bases and J by 0 bases. The CDR3 loop reads CASSPTGGSYNEQFF. CDR3 coding DNA: TGTGCCAGCAGCCCCACAGGGGGCTCCTACAATGAGCAGTTCTTC.

The chain recombines TRBV7-2 with TRBJ2-3; D gene unclear. The germline gives CDR1 SGHTA, CDR2 FQGNSA. The CDR3 consists of 14 residues. V was clipped by 1 base and J by 2 bases, with 7 bases between them. Written as DNA, the CDR3 is TGTGCCAGCAGCTTAGTGGCCGACACAGATACGCAGTATTTT. Its protein product is CASSLVADTDTQYF.

The genes are TRBV5-1 and TRBJ2-2; TRBD1 agrees at 8 bases. Germline lookup yields CDR1 SGHRS and CDR2 YFSETQ. The length of the CDR3 is 18 residues. Germline trimming cut 1 base from V and 1 base from J; bases unmatched to any gene: 9. The CDR3 bases are TGCGCCAGCAGCTTGTACCAATCAGGGGGCGGGAACACCGGGGAGCTGTTTTTT. Protein: CASSLYQSGGGNTGELFF.

V usage is TRBV19 and J usage is TRBJ2-3; D not resolved. This CDR3 is 15 amino acids long. V dropped 3 bases and J dropped 0 bases, with 10 bases sitting between them. Germline V CDR1 and CDR2: LNHDA, SQIVND (reference sequence). CDR3 amino acids: CASSILGTSTDTQYF. The DNA for the CDR3 is TGTGCCAGTAGTATTCTCGGTACTAGCACAGATACGCAGTATTTT.

The DNA of the CDR3 is TGTGCCAGCAGTTTATCTTCATGGAGGGGTACAGGGGGCATCTACGAGCAGTACTTC. It is translated as CASSLSSWRGTGGIYEQYF. The chain couples TRBV27 to TRBJ2-7; TRBD1 matches 9 bases. From germline, CDR1 is MNHEY and CDR2 SMNVEV (reference sequence). After removal of 0 bases from V and 3 bases from J, the junction contained 15 bases not matched to a gene. The CDR3 loop spans 19 amino acids.